This TCR beta chain was retrieved from a study of shared clonotypes between healthy human individuals. Overall study results and limits: Only blood was sampled; tissue repertoires likely differ. Richness estimates generally favored naive over memory subsets.

J was trimmed by 7 bases and V by 4 bases; bases with no gene match: 9. Germline loops: CDR1 SGHDT, CDR2 YYEEEE. The CDR3 has 15 amino acids. Remarks on this clone: Its matching antigen is unknown.

Template for every sorted-subset replicate PCR totaled roughly 210 ng DNA, 25,000 to 35,000 T cell genomes. The protocol was immunoSEQ multiplex PCR, while the TCRdb copy is restricted to in-frame clones and leaves out a portion. The sample lists some 1.4 million clones; more than 95% were seen once. The origin of this receptor is a man aged 30-40 years in good health. The sample consisted of naive CD4+ T cells sorted from blood. The subset: CD45RA+ positively selected. The chain joins TRBV5-6 to TRBJ2-7; 12 bases agree with TRBD1. CDR3 in DNA: TGTGCCAGCAGCCAACTGGGACAGGGGGCAGGGGAGCAGTACTTC. It yields the protein CASSQLGQGAGEQYF. Filled out from reference TRBV5-6 and TRBJ2-7, the complete variable domain reads DAGVTQSPTHLIKTRGQQVTLRCSPKSGHDTVSWYQQALGQGPQFIFQYYEEEERQRGNFPDRFSGHQFPNYSSELNVNALLLGDSALYLCASSQLGQGAGEQYFGPGTRLTVT.